The next 6 T cell receptor beta chains were all read from a single sample in a study of siplizumab effects on memory and regulatory T cells. Some clones are missing from TCRdb's copy, which holds only in-frame ones; the method was immunoSEQ multiplex PCR. The data show more than 85,000 clones, with more than 85% seen just once and just over 2.5% held by the top ten. The sequenced material came from CD4+ T cells sorted from blood. Source of these receptors: a human donor in good health. Some clones in this sample may be carry-over from other donors' samples.

The chain carries TRBV2 and TRBJ2-7; 9 positions match TRBD1. V shed 5 bases, J shed 2 bases, and the junction held 10 bases outside the gene matches. This CDR3 contains 16 residues. Germline V gene sequence: CDR1 SNHLY, CDR2 FYNNEI. The CDR3 nucleotides read TGTGCCAGCAGTCAACCTCCGGGACAGGGTACCTACGAGCAGTACTTC. Translating it yields CASSQPPGQGTYEQYF.

This clone was recorded a few times. V is TRBV30 and J is TRBJ2-3; 7 nucleotides align to TRBD1. CDR3 length: 19 residues. Trimming at V came to 3 bases and at J to 0 bases, leaving 18 bases not matched to a gene. Germline assignment: CDR1 GTSNPN and CDR2 SVGIG (reference sequence). Here the CDR3 DNA reads TGTGCCTGGAGCAGTCTAGGGGGCTGCTATGGGGAAAGCACAGATACGCAGTATTTT. Protein: CAWSSLGGCYGESTDTQYF.

The chain has TRBV30 and TRBJ1-5, with 9 bases identical to TRBD1. CDR3 length: 14 residues. V shed 3 bases, J shed 4 bases, and the junction held 4 bases outside the gene matches. From germline, CDR1 is GTSNPN and CDR2 SVGIG (reference sequence). This CDR3 is CAWSEGQGNQPQHF. DNA for the CDR3: TGTGCCTGGAGCGAAGGACAGGGGAATCAGCCCCAGCATTTT.

This rearrangement joins TRBV7-8 to TRBJ2-7, with 8 bases that match TRBD1. After removal of 5 bases from V and 5 bases from J, the junction contained 5 bases not matched to a gene. CDR1 SGHVS and CDR2 FQNEAQ come from the germline V gene. This CDR3 is built from 13 residues. CDR3 sequence (DNA): TGTGCCAGCAGCCCGGACAGGGTCCACGAGCAGTACTTC. Protein: CASSPDRVHEQYF.

CDR3 in DNA: TGTGCCAGCAGTCTAGGGGATACAAGCACAGATACGCAGTATTTT. Protein product: CASSLGDTSTDTQYF. The chain employs TRBV6-6 and TRBJ2-3; tentative D call: TRBD1 (5 bases). The CDR3 has 15 amino acids. Germline CDR1 and CDR2: MNHNY and SVGAGI (reference sequence). Trimming stripped 5 bases from V and 0 bases from J, with 12 bases between.

The chain employs TRBV2 and TRBJ1-2; D may be TRBD1 (6 bases). The V end lost 8 bases, the J end lost 7 bases, and 20 bases lay between the germline ends. CDR1 is SNHLY, CDR2 FYNNEI, per germline. CDR3 length: 14 amino acids. CDR3 residues: CASLKIQGARGYTF. CDR3 bases: TGTGCCAGCCTTAAAATACAGGGAGCGCGTGGCTACACCTTC.